This T cell receptor (beta chain) was sequenced for a study of response to subunit inactivated influenza vaccine. General study results and limits: The authors put forward the suggestion that each seasonal influenza vaccination may bring in only a limited number of new T cells.

TCRdb passed the RT-PCR reads through MiXCR, listing each CDR3 protein once. The data hold 500,000 to 550,000 distinct CDR3 sequences, with around 7.7% observed a single time. Germline-derived CDR1 and CDR2 are LNHDA and SQIVND (reference sequence). The length of the CDR3 is 11 residues. V was trimmed by 1 base and J by 11 bases, leaving 6 bases between them. This clonotype was counted only a few times. Its antigen is unknown. The chain links TRBV19 to TRBJ2-1; D ambiguous. This clonotype was sampled from a man between 50 and 69 years old who received an inactivated influenza vaccine. This specimen consisted of PBMCs from blood, obtained less than 25 months after vaccination. CDR3 amino acids: CASSIGPKQFF. The CDR3 DNA sequence: TGTGCCAGTAGTATAGGGCCAAAGCAGTTCTTC.